Here is one T cell receptor beta chain with its context. Its antigen is undetermined. The repertoire was sequenced with immunoSEQ multiplex PCR; TCRdb's copy has only in-frame clones and lacks some. Here the sample spans tens of thousands of clones, about nine tenths being singletons. The sample originates from a study of OX40 agonist ivuxolimab in advanced cancers. Study as a whole: Cohort: 80% to 90% men, mean age approximately 60, aged roughly 23 to 79.

Study-level findings and limits: Near-lowest levels of clonal expansion characterized partial responders at 0.1-3.0 mg/kg.

The CDR3 sequence is 15 residues long. Germline lookup yields CDR1 SGDLS and CDR2 YYNGEE. V was clipped by 3 bases and J by 8 bases, with 15 bases between them. The sequence was obtained from an adult with an advanced solid tumor such as melanoma, head and neck, liver or kidney cancer. The rearrangement joins TRBV9 to TRBJ1-6; D is perhaps TRBD1 (6 bases). Source: CD4+ or CD8+ T cells sorted from blood, taken in a trial of the OX40 agonist ivuxolimab. The CDR3 protein is CASSGEQGWYSPLHF. In DNA, the CDR3 is TGTGCCAGCAGCGGTGAACAGGGTTGGTATTCACCCCTCCACTTT.